The 3 T cell receptor beta chains below come from one sample, sequenced in a study of cytomegalovirus exposure and HLA in healthy donors. The PCR ran on 60 Vbeta and 13 Jbeta primers. The table came from immunoSEQ multiplex PCR; TCRdb's copy has only in-frame clones and leaves some out. This repertoire shows around 140,000 clones, about 81% found once; its top ten account for about 7%. The sample consisted of PBMCs. The receptors stem from a man under 40 in good health and CMV-seronegative.

The chain joins TRBV19 to TRBJ2-3; the match to TRBD2 covers 10 bases. Germline assignment: CDR1 LNHDA and CDR2 SQIVND (reference sequence). The CDR3 has 16 amino acids. V lost 8 bases, J lost 0 bases, and 8 bases stayed unmatched. The CDR3 sequence: CASGGGTSASTDTQYF. The CDR3 DNA sequence: TGTGCCAGTGGGGGGGGGACTAGCGCAAGCACAGATACGCAGTATTTT.

The J gene is TRBJ1-5, the V gene TRBV4-1, with D unresolved. V dropped 4 bases and J dropped 3 bases, with 13 bases sitting between them. This CDR3 has 15 residues. Germline V gene lookup returns CDR1 MGHRA and CDR2 YSYEKL. Written as DNA, the CDR3 is TGCGCCAGCAGCCGGGCACTGGCCGACAATCAGCCCCAGCATTTT. It specifies CASSRALADNQPQHF.

The CDR3 DNA reads as TGTGCCAGCAGTTTTGGCAGGGAATACGAGCAGTACTTC. Its protein product is CASSFGREYEQYF. This sequence joins TRBV27 and TRBJ2-7, with D tentatively TRBD1 (5 bases). The CDR3 length is 13 residues. The V and J ends lost 3 bases and 4 bases respectively, with 10 bases between them. Germline V CDR1 and CDR2: MNHEY, SMNVEV (reference sequence).